Listed below are T cell receptor beta chains from one sample, sequenced in a study of T cell changes during pregnancy in multiple sclerosis. Assay used: immunoSEQ multiplex PCR; TCRdb lists only in-frame clones, some missing. Of around 40,000 clones listed, around 90% are singletons. The material was CD4+ T cells from peripheral blood mononuclear cells, obtained in the second trimester of pregnancy. These receptors all come from a female donor in good health, enrolled as a control in a pregnancy study. CDR3s include the opening cysteine and the closing phenylalanine or tryptophan. The order of the fields is V gene, J gene, D gene, clone size, CDR3 DNA, CDR3 protein. The D gene is left open where the match is weak. Clone size is stated in some rows and not others, as once, few, many or a class when expanded.

>TRBV6-1|TRBJ2-2|.|.
TGTGCCAGCCGGACAGAGACTAACACCGGGGAGCTGTTTTTT
CASRTETNTGELFF
>TRBV27|TRBJ2-1|TRBD1|.
TGTGCCAGCAGAGGAGCCCCGGGGACAGCGAGCTCCTACAATGAGCAGTTCTTC
CASRGAPGTASSYNEQFF
>TRBV9|TRBJ2-1|.|.
TGTGCCAGCAGCCCCGGACTCAACAATGAGCAGTTCTTC
CASSPGLNNEQFF
>TRBV18|TRBJ2-4|.|.
TGTGCCAGCTCACCACTTCCCCTAGCCAAAAACATTCAGTACTTC
CASSPLPLAKNIQYF
>TRBV10-3|TRBJ2-1|TRBD2|few
TGTGCCATCAATCTAGCGGGAGGCCTAACCGAGCAGTTCTTC
CAINLAGGLTEQFF
>TRBV6-5|TRBJ1-6|TRBD1|.
TGTGCCAGCAGTTACAACAGGGGAAGCTCACCCCTCCACTTT
CASSYNRGSSPLHF
>TRBV10-3|TRBJ1-6|.|.
TGTGCCATCAGTGGACAGATATATAATTCACCCCTCCACTTT
CAISGQIYNSPLHF
>TRBV5-6|TRBJ2-5|TRBD1|.
TGTGCCAGCAGCAGTGGACAGGGTGGAGAGACCCAGTACTTC
CASSSGQGGETQYF
>TRBV10-2|TRBJ1-1|.|.
TGCGCCAGCCTCGCGGGGACTAGGATGACTGAAGCTTTCTTT
CASLAGTRMTEAFF
>TRBV28|TRBJ1-1|.|.
TGTGCCAGCAGTCGGGGACTTGAAGCTTTCTTT
CASSRGLEAFF
>TRBV7-6|TRBJ2-3|TRBD2|.
TGTGCCAGCAGCCTACCCCGGACTAGATCTAGCGGGGGAGAGACAGATACGCAGTATTTT
CASSLPRTRSSGGETDTQYF
>TRBV5-4|TRBJ1-2|.|.
TGTGCCAGCAGCTACAGGGCAGGGGACTATGGCTACACCTTC
CASSYRAGDYGYTF
>TRBV12-5|TRBJ2-5|TRBD2|.
TGTGCTAGTGGTTTGTGGCGGGGGGGACAAGAGACCCAGTACTTC
CASGLWRGGQETQYF
>TRBV6-1|TRBJ1-2|TRBD1|.
TGTGCCAGCAGTGTGGGACAGGACTATGGCTACACCTTC
CASSVGQDYGYTF
>TRBV19|TRBJ2-2|TRBD1|.
TGTGCCAGTAAACGGGACAGGGGCACCGGGGAGCTGTTTTTT
CASKRDRGTGELFF
>TRBV19|TRBJ2-3|TRBD1|once
TGTGCCAGTAGTCCCGGGACAGGCAGCACAGATACGCAGTATTTT
CASSPGTGSTDTQYF
>TRBV5-1|TRBJ2-5|.|once
TGCGCCAGCAGCTCAGAGCGGGAGACCCAGTACTTC
CASSSERETQYF
>TRBV30|TRBJ2-3|TRBD2|once
TGTGCCTGGAGTAGAGCGGGAGTAATAGATACGCAGTATTTT
CAWSRAGVIDTQYF
>TRBV4-1|TRBJ2-5|TRBD2|.
TGCGCCAGCAGCCAAGAGATCGGGAGGGCACAAGAGACCCAGTACTTC
CASSQEIGRAQETQYF
>TRBV21-1|TRBJ1-4|.|once
TGTGCCAGCAGCAAGTTGGACAGGGAAGGCCCCAAGACTAATGAAAAACTGTTTTTT
CASSKLDREGPKTNEKLFF
>TRBV11-2|TRBJ2-2|.|.
TGTGCCAGCAGCTTAGATAGGAGCTCGGGGGAGCTGTTTTTT
CASSLDRSSGELFF
>TRBV27|TRBJ1-3|.|.
TGTGCCAGCGGAGCCCGACCCTACTCTGGAAACACCATATATTTT
CASGARPYSGNTIYF
>TRBV21-1|TRBJ2-2|.|.
TGTGCCAGCCGGCTAGCGGGAGGAGTGAACACCGGGGAGCTGTTTTTT
CASRLAGGVNTGELFF
>TRBV7-9|TRBJ2-3|TRBD2|.
TGTGCCAGCAGCCTGGGGACTAGCGGGGGGTCGGATACGCAGTATTTT
CASSLGTSGGSDTQYF
>TRBV19|TRBJ1-1|TRBD1|.
TGTGCCAGTAGTATAGGGGACAGGAACACTGAAGCTTTCTTT
CASSIGDRNTEAFF
>TRBV30|TRBJ2-1|.|.
TGTGCCTGGAGTACCAGCCTAGCGCAAGCCGAGCAGTTCTTC
CAWSTSLAQAEQFF
>TRBV7-8|TRBJ2-1|TRBD2|.
TGTGCCAGCAGCTCACGGGCTAGCGGGGGGGCCGATGAGCAGTTCTTC
CASSSRASGGADEQFF
>TRBV5-6|TRBJ2-7|.|.
TGTGCCAGCAGCTTGGCGGACAGTATCGACGAGCAGTACTTC
CASSLADSIDEQYF
>TRBV25-1|TRBJ2-3|TRBD1|.
TGTGCCAGCTCCGACAGGGCTACACACACAGATACGCAGTATTTT
CASSDRATHTDTQYF
>TRBV28|TRBJ1-2|TRBD1|.
TGTGCCAGCAGGTGGACAGGGGGTGACTATGGCTACACCTTC
CASRWTGGDYGYTF
>TRBV5-6|TRBJ1-2|.|.
TGTGCCAGCTCAGCTTGGGGAGGCGGCTACACCTTC
CASSAWGGGYTF
>TRBV6-5|TRBJ1-2|.|.
TGTGCCAGCAGTTACGTGCGGGCGGGCGGCTACACCTTC
CASSYVRAGGYTF
>TRBV30|TRBJ2-7|TRBD1|few
TGTGCCTGGACCGCCGGGACAGCTACCTACGAGCAGTACTTC
CAWTAGTATYEQYF
>TRBV4-2|TRBJ2-3|TRBD2|.
TGTGCCAGCAGCACCTCTACTAGCGGGAGGGCAGATACGCAGTATTTT
CASSTSTSGRADTQYF
>TRBV11-2|TRBJ2-7|.|.
TGTGCCAGCAGCTTAGATCTTAAGCGGAGCTCCTACGAGCAGTACTTC
CASSLDLKRSSYEQYF
>TRBV5-1|TRBJ1-1|.|.
TGCGCCAGCAGCCTACAGGGTGGGGCCCTGAACACTGAAGCTTTCTTT
CASSLQGGALNTEAFF
>TRBV10-3|TRBJ2-1|.|.
TGTGCCATCAGTGAGTCGGCAGGGTGGGTCGATGAGCAGTTCTTC
CAISESAGWVDEQFF
>TRBV9|TRBJ2-7|.|.
TGTGCCAGCAGCGTAGCTGGGAGTCCCTACGAGCAGTACTTC
CASSVAGSPYEQYF
>TRBV4-1|TRBJ2-7|TRBD2|.
TGCGCCAGCAGCCAAAGCCCATTGGGCGGGAGGGACGAGCAGTACTTC
CASSQSPLGGRDEQYF
>TRBV19|TRBJ2-5|TRBD2|.
TGTGCCAGTAGTCCCGCGGGAGTCGGAGAGACCCAGTACTTC
CASSPAGVGETQYF
>TRBV9|TRBJ1-1|TRBD1|.
TGTGCCAGCAGCGCGCAACCGGGACAGGGTGGAGCTTTCTTT
CASSAQPGQGGAFF
>TRBV7-9|TRBJ1-1|TRBD1|few
TGTGCCAGCAGCCCCCGCGTGACAGGGGGCCGCACTGAAGCTTTCTTT
CASSPRVTGGRTEAFF
>TRBV5-1|TRBJ2-5|.|.
TGCGCCAGCAGCCCAGGCGGGGAGACCCAGTACTTC
CASSPGGETQYF
>TRBV7-3|TRBJ2-7|TRBD2|.
TGTGCCAGCAGCCCCCAAGCGGGAGGCTACGAGCAGTACTTC
CASSPQAGGYEQYF
>TRBV7-2|TRBJ2-7|TRBD2|.
TGTGCCAGCAGCTTAGGTATTAGCGGGAGCTACGAGCAGTACTTC
CASSLGISGSYEQYF
>TRBV7-9|TRBJ1-3|TRBD1|.
TGTGCCAGCAGCCCACAGGGGGAGGATAGCAACACCATATATTTT
CASSPQGEDSNTIYF
>TRBV10-3|TRBJ2-3|.|.
TGTGCCATCAGTCATAATACCGGAGCAGATACGCAGTATTTT
CAISHNTGADTQYF
>TRBV21-1|TRBJ2-7|.|.
TGTGCCCAAGACAGGGGTTCTTCCTACGAGCAGTACTTC
CAQDRGSSYEQYF
>TRBV5-1|TRBJ2-5|TRBD2|.
TGCGCCAGCAGCTTGGGGGGGGGAGAGACCCAGTACTTC
CASSLGGGETQYF
>TRBV18|TRBJ2-5|.|.
TGTGCCAGCTCACCACCAATCCGGGGGCAAGAGACCCAGTACTTC
CASSPPIRGQETQYF
>TRBV10-1|TRBJ1-4|.|.
TGCGCCAGCAGTGCCTCAAGGAGTGAAAAACTGTTTTTT
CASSASRSEKLFF
>TRBV6-7|TRBJ2-2|TRBD2|.
TGTGCCAGCAGTTTGGCACTAGCGGGAGAAGAGTGGACCGGGGAGCTGTTTTTT
CASSLALAGEEWTGELFF